This T cell receptor (beta chain) was observed in a study of T cell clones after liver transplantation. Study-level background: Standard immunosuppression, with no induction, continued until 12-24 months after transplant. Study-level points and caveats: Post-transplant, graft-donor-reactive CD4 TCRbeta sequences in blood dropped significantly in 5 of 8 subjects.

Produced via immunoSEQ multiplex PCR; TCRdb's table is partial and in-frame only. Here the sample spans about 75,000 clones, about 85% being singletons. A remark on this clone: Its antigen is not identified.

Germline CDR1 reads MDHEN; CDR2 reads SYDVKM. After removal of 8 bases from V and 2 bases from J, the junction contained 2 bases not matched to a gene. The CDR3 is 14 residues long. The source was CD4+ T cells from blood, collected around 50 months after liver transplant. This sequence joins TRBV28 and TRBJ2-7; TRBD2 matches at 14 bases. The receptor was derived from a human patient who received a liver transplant. Some T cells may trace back to the graft donor. The CDR3 loop reads CASGLAGGTYEQYF. Written as DNA, the CDR3 is TGTGCCAGCGGACTAGCGGGAGGAACCTACGAGCAGTACTTC.